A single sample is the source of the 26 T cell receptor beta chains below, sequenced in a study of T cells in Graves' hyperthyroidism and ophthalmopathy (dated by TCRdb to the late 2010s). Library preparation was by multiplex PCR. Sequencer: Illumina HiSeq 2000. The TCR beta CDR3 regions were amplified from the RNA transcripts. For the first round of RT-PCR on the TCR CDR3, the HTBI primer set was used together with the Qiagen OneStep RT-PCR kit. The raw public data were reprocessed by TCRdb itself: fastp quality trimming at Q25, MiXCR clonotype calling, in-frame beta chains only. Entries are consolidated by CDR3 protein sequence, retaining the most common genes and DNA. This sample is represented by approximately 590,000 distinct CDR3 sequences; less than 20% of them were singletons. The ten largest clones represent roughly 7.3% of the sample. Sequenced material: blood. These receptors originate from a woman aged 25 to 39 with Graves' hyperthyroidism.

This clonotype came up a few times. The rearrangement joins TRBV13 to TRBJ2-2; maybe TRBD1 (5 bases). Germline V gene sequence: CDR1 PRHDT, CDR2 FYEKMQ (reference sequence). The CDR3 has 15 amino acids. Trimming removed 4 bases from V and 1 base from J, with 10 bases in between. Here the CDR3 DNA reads TGTGCCAGCAGCTACCTGACAGAGAACACCGGGGAGCTGTTTTTT. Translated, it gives CASSYLTENTGELFF.

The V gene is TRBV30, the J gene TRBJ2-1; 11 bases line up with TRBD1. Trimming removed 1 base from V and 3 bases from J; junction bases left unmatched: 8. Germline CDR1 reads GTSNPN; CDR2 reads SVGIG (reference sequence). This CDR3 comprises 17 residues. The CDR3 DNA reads TGTGCCTGGAGTGCCTGGGGACAGGGGGAACTCTACAATGAGCAGTTCTTC. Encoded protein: CAWSAWGQGELYNEQFF.

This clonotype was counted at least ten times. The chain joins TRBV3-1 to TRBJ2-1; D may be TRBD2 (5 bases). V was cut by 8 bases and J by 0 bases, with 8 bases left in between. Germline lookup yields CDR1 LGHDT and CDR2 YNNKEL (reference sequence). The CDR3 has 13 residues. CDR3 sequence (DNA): TGTGCCAGCCAGCGGAGCTCCTACAATGAGCAGTTCTTC. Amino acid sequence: CASQRSSYNEQFF.

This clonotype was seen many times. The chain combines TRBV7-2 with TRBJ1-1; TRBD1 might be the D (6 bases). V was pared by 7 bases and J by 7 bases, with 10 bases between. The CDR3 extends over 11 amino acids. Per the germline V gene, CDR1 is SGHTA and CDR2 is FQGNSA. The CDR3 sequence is CASIGGVEAFF. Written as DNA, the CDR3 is TGTGCCAGCATAGGGGGGGTTGAAGCTTTCTTT. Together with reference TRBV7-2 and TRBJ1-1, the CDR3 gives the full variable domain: GAGVSQSPSNKVTEKGKDVELRCDPISGHTALYWYRQSLGQGLEFLIYFQGNSAPDKSGLPSDRFSAERTGGSVSTLTIQRTQQEDSAVYLCASIGGVEAFFGQGTRLTVV.

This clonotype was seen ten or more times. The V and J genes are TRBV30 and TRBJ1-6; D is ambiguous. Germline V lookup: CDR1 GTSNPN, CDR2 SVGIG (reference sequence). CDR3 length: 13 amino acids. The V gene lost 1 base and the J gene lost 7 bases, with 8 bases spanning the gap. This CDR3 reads CAWSDHYNSPLHF. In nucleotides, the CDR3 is TGTGCCTGGAGTGATCACTACAATTCACCCCTCCACTTT.

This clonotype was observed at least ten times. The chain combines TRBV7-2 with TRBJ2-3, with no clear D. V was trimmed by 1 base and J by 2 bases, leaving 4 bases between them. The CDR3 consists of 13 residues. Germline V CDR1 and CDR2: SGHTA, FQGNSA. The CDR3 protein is CASSLVVTDTQYF. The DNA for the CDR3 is TGTGCCAGCAGCTTAGTAGTCACAGATACGCAGTATTTT.

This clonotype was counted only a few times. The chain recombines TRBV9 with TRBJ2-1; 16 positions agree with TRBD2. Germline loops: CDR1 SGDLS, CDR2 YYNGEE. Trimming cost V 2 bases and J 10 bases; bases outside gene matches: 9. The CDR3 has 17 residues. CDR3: CASSVNRGLAGGGEQFF. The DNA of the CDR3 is TGTGCCAGCAGCGTCAATCGGGGACTAGCGGGAGGGGGAGAGCAGTTCTTC.

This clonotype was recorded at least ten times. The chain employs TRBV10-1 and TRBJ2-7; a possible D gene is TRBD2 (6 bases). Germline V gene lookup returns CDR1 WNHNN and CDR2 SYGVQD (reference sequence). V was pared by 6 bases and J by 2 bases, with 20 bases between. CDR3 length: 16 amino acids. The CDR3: CASSLNRTNPTYEQYF. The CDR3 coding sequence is TGCGCCAGCAGCCTGAACCGGACTAACCCCACCTACGAGCAGTACTTC.

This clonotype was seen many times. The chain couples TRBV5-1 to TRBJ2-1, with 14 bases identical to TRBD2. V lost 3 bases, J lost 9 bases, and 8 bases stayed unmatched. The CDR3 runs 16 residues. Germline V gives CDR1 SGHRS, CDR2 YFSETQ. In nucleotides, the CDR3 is TGCGCCAGCAGCTCAGACGGACTAGCGGGAGGAGTTGAGCAGTTCTTC. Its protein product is CASSSDGLAGGVEQFF.

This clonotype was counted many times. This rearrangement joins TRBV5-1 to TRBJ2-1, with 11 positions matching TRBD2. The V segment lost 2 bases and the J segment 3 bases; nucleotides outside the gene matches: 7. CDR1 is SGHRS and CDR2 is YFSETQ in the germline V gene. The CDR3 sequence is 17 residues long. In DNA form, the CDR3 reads TGCGCCAGCAGCTTTTACACTAGCGGGAGTTTCTACAATGAGCAGTTCTTC. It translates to CASSFYTSGSFYNEQFF.

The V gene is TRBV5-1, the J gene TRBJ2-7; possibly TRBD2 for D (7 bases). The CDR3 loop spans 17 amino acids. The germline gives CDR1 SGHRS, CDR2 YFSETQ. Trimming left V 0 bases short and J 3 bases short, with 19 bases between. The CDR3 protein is CASSLARGATGSYEQYF. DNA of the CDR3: TGCGCCAGCAGCTTGGCCCGGGGGGCAACGGGTAGCTACGAGCAGTACTTC.

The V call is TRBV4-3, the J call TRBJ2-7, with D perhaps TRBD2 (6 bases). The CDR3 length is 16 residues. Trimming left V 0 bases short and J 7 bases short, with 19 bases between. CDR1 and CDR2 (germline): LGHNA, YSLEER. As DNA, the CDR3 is TGCGCCAGCAGCCAAGAGCTCAGGGCCCTCCGGGAGGAGCAGTACTTC. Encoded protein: CASSQELRALREEQYF.

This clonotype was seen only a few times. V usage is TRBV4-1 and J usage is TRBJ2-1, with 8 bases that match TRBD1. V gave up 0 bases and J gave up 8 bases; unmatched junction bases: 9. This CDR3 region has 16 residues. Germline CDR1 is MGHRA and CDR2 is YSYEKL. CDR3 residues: CASSQEGQGATDEQFF. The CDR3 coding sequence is TGCGCCAGCAGCCAAGAAGGTCAGGGGGCAACGGATGAGCAGTTCTTC.

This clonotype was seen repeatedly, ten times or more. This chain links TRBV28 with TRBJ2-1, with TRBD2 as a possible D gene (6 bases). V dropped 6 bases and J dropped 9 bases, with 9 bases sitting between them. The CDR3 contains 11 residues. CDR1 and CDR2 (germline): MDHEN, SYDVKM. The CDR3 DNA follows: TGTGCCAGCAGGTCGGGACTTGAGCAGTTCTTC. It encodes CASRSGLEQFF.

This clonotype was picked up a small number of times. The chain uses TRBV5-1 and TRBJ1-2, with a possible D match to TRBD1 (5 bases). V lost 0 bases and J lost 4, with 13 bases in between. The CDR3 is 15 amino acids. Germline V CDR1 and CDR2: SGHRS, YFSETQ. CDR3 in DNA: TGCGCCAGCAGCTTGGATGGGGGGTTCAGCTATGGCTACACCTTC. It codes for CASSLDGGFSYGYTF. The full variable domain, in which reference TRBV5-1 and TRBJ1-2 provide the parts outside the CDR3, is KAGVTQTPRYLIKTRGQQVTLSCSPISGHRSVSWYQQTPGQGLQFLFEYFSETQRNKGNFPGRFSGRQFSNSRSEMNVSTLELGDSALYLCASSLDGGFSYGYTFGSGTRLTVV.

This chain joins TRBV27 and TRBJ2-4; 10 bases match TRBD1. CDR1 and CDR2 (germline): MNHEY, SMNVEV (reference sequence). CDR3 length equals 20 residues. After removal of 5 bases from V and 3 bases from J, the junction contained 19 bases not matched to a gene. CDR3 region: CASSVRQGALGRSDKNIQYF. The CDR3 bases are TGTGCCAGCAGTGTTAGACAGGGGGCTTTAGGTCGTTCCGACAAAAACATTCAGTACTTC.

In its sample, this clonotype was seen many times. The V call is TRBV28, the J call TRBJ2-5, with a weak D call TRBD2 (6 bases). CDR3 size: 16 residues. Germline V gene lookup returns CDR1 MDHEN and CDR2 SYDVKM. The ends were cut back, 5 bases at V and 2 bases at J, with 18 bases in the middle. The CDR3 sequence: CASSPDYMAGQETQYF. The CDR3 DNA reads TGTGCCAGCAGTCCGGATTATATGGCGGGGCAAGAGACCCAGTACTTC.

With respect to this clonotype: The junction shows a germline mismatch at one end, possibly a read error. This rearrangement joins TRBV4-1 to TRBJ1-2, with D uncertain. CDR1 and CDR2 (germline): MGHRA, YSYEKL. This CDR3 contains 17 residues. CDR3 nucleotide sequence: TGCACCAGCAGCCAAGTCGTAGTAACCAGGTATAACTATGGCTACACCTTC. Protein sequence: CTSSQVVVTRYNYGYTF.

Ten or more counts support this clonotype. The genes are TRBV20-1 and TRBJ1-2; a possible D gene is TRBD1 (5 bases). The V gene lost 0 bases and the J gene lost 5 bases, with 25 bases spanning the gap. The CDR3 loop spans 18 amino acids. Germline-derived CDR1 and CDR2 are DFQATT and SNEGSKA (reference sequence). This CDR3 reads CSARDSGTGDKGYYGYTF. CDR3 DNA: TGCAGTGCTAGAGATTCGGGGACCGGTGACAAAGGGTATTATGGCTACACCTTC.

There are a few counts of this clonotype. CDR3 amino acids: CASSYSGDTRSAKNIQYF. The CDR3 DNA follows: TGTGCCAGCAGTTACTCAGGGGACACCAGATCGGCCAAAAACATTCAGTACTTC. This chain connects TRBV7-3 to TRBJ2-4; tentative D call: TRBD1 (6 bases). Germline V CDR1 and CDR2: SGHTA, FQGTGA. The CDR3 loop spans 18 amino acids. Trimming left V 6 bases short and J 1 base short, with 22 bases between.

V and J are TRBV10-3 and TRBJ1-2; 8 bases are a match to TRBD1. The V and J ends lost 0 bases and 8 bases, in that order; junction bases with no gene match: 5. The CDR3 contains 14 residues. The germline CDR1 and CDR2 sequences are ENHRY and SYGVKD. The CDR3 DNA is TGTGCCATCAGTGAGTCCCAGGGGGCATGGGGCTACACCTTC. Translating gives CAISESQGAWGYTF.

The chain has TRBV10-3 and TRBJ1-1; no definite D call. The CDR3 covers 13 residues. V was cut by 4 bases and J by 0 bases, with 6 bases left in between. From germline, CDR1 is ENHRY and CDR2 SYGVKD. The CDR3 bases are TGTGCCATCAGTGGGGGAATGAACACTGAAGCTTTCTTT. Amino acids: CAISGGMNTEAFF.

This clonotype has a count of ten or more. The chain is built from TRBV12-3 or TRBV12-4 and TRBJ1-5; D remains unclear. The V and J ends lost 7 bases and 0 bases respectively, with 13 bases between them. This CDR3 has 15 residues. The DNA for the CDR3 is TGTGCCAGCAAAGGAGGTGGGAATAGCAATCAGCCCCAGCATTTT. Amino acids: CASKGGGNSNQPQHF.

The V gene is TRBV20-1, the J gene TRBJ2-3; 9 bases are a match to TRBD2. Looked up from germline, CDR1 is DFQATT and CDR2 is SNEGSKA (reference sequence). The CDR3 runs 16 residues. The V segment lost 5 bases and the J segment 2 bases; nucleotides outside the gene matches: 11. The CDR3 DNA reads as TGCAGTGCTCCCGTTTTCCTAGCGGGACCCACAGATACGCAGTATTTT. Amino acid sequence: CSAPVFLAGPTDTQYF.

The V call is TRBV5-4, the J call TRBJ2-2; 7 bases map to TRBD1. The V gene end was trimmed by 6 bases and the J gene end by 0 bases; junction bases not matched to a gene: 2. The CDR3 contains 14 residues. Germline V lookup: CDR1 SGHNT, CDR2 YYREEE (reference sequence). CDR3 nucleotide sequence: TGTGCCAGCAAAAGGGGGCCGAACACCGGGGAGCTGTTTTTT. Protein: CASKRGPNTGELFF.

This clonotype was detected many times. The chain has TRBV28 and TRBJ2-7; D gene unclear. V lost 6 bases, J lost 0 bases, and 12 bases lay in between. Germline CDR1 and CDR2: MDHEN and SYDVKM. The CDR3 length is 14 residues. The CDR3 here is CASSFEDLSYEQYF. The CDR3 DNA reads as TGTGCCAGCAGCTTCGAGGATCTCTCCTACGAGCAGTACTTC.